The present T cell receptor (beta chain) was sequenced within a study of shared clonotypes between healthy human individuals. Study-wide points: The study drew on few donors, limiting represented genetic and exposure-history diversity. Approximately 4.5% was the fraction of naive CD4 clonotypes found shared across a handful of donors.

Trimming pared 9 bases from V and 3 bases from J, leaving 6 bases between. Germline V lookup: CDR1 SNHLY, CDR2 FYNNEI. The CDR3 is 10 residues long. Cells designated naive CD8 were CD45RO-negative and were positively selected for CCR7, with terminally differentiated effector memory CD45RA+ cells excluded. Concerning this clone itself: Its target is not known.

Authors' analysis steps: Filtering was not the same, since immunoSEQ gave junction-only sequences without quality scores. Here immunoSEQ multiplex PCR was the method, and the copy in TCRdb shows in-frame clones only, minus some. Clonal size and the V and J genes are those of that table, whereas D and trimming came from the DNA. The table lists under 1 million clones, about 92% of them singletons. The clonotype comes from a man younger than 45 in good health. The rearrangement links TRBV2 to TRBJ2-7; D unclear. Sequencing input: naive CD8+ T cells sorted from blood. The CDR3: CASSNYEQYF. Here the CDR3 DNA reads TGTGCCAGTTCCAACTACGAGCAGTACTTC.